A single T cell receptor beta chain is shown here with its context. The data were taken from a study of blood T cell repertoires in COVID-19. Overall study: From T cells, B-cell-depleted T cells, or PBMCs came the material, which was cDNA or gDNA.

The authors' processing: Amplified reference gene primers provided the basis for estimating nucleated cell counts. The repertoire was sequenced with immunoSEQ multiplex PCR; TCRdb's copy has only in-frame clones and lacks some. That table supplies the V and J calls and clone size; D and trimming were determined from the DNA. This sample has about 380,000 clones, with over 65% found just once. Unmatched junction bases numbered 12, after V lost 2 bases and J lost 0 bases. This CDR3 comprises 18 residues. The germline V gene encodes CDR1 GTSNPN and CDR2 SVGIG (reference sequence). The sample taken for sequencing was peripheral blood. The chain links TRBV30 to TRBJ2-1, with 8 bases that match TRBD2. The receptor's source is a human donor with acute or convalescent COVID-19. The donor label of this sample is uncertain. The CDR3 protein is CAWSPLSGRLYSYNEQFF. CDR3 coding DNA: TGTGCCTGGAGTCCATTAAGCGGGAGATTATACTCCTACAATGAGCAGTTCTTC.